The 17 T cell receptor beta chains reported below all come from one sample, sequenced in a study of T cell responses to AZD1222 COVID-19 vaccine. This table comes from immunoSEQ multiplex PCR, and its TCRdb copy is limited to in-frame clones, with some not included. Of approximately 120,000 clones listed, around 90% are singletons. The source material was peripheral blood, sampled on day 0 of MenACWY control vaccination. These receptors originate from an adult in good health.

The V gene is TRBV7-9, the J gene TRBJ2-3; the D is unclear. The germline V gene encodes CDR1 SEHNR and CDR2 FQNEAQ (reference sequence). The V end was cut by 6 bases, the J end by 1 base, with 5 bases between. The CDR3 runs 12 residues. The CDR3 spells CASSWGTDTQYF. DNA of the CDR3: TGTGCCAGCAGTTGGGGCACAGATACGCAGTATTTT.

Written as DNA, the CDR3 is TGCAGTGCTAGCGGGACGGGCGAGCAGTACTTC. Translating gives CSASGTGEQYF. This chain connects TRBV20-1 to TRBJ2-7; D is perhaps TRBD1 or TRBD2 (5 bases each). CDR1 is DFQATT, CDR2 SNEGSKA, per germline (reference sequence). V dropped 3 bases and J dropped 6 bases, with 9 bases sitting between them. This CDR3 spans 11 amino acids.

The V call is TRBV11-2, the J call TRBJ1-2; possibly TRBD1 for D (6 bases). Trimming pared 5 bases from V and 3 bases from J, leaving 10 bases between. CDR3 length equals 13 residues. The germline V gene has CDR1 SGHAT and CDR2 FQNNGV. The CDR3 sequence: CASSGGLDYGYTF. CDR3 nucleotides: TGTGCCAGCAGCGGGGGCCTGGACTATGGCTACACCTTC.

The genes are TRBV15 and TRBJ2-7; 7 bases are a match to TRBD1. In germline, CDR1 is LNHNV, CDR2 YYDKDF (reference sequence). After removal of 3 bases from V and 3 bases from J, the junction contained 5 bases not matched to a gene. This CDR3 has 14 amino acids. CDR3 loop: CATSRGDSHYEQYF. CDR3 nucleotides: TGTGCCACCAGCAGGGGGGACAGCCACTACGAGCAGTACTTC.

The DNA of the CDR3 is TGTGCCAGCAGTGCGGGCAGGCCTAATGAAAAACTGTTTTTT. It specifies CASSAGRPNEKLFF. The chain is built from TRBV2 and TRBJ1-4; no definite D call. V lost 4 bases, J lost 3 bases, and 9 bases lay in between. Germline assignment: CDR1 SNHLY and CDR2 FYNNEI. CDR3 size: 14 residues. Filled out from reference TRBV2 and TRBJ1-4, the complete variable domain reads EPEVTQTPSHQVTQMGQEVILRCVPISNHLYFYWYRQILGQKVEFLVSFYNNEISEKSEIFDDQFSVERPDGSNFTLKIRSTKLEDSAMYFCASSAGRPNEKLFFGSGTQLSVL.

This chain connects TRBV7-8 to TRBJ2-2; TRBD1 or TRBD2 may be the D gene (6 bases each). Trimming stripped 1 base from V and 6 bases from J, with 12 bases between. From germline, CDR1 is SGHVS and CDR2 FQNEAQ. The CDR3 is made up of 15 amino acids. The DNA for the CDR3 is TGTGCCAGCAGCTTAGAAGCAGGGGAGGCCGGGGAGCTGTTTTTT. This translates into CASSLEAGEAGELFF.

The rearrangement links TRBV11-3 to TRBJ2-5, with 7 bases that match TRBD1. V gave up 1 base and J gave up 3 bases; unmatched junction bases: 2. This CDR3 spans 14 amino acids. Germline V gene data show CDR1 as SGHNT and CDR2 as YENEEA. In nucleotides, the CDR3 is TGTGCCAGCAGCTTAGTGGGGACAGAAGAGACCCAGTACTTC. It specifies CASSLVGTEETQYF.

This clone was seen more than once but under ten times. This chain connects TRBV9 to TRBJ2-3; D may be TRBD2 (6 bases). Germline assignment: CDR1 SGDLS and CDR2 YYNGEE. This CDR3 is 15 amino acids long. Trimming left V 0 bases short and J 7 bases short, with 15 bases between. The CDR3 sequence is CASSVGARTTNTQYF. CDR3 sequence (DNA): TGTGCCAGCAGCGTAGGTGCCCGGACTACGAATACGCAGTATTTT.

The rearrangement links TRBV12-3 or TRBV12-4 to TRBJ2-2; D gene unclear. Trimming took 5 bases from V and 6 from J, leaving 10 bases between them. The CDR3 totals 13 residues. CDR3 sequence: CASSPTGPGELFF. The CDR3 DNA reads TGTGCCAGCAGTCCCACCGGACCCGGGGAGCTGTTTTTT.

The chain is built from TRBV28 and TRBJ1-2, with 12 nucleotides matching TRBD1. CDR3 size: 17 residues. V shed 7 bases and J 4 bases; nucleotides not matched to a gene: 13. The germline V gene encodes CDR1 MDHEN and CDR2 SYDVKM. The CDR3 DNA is TGTGCCAGCACCCTGGGGGACAGGGGGCGGTTCGGCTATGGCTACACCTTC. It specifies CASTLGDRGRFGYGYTF.

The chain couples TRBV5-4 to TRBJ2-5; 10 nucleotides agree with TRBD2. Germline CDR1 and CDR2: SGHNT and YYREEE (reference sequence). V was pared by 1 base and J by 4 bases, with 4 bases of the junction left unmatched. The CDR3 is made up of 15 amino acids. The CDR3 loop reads CASSLSSGRGETQYF. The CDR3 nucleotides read TGTGCCAGCAGCTTGTCTAGCGGGAGAGGAGAGACCCAGTACTTC.

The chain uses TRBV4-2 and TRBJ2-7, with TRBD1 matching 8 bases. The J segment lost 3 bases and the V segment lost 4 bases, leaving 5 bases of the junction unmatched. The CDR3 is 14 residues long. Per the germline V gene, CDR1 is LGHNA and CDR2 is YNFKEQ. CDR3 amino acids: CASSRGTGGYEQYF. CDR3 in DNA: TGTGCCAGCAGCCGAGGAACAGGGGGCTACGAGCAGTACTTC.

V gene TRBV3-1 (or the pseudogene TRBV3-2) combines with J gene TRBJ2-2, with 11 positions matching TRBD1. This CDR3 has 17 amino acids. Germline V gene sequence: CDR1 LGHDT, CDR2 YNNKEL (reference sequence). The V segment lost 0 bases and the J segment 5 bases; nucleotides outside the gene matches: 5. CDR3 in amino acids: CASSQDGGQGGTGELFF. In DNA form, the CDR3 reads TGTGCCAGCAGCCAAGATGGGGGACAGGGGGGGACCGGGGAGCTGTTTTTT.

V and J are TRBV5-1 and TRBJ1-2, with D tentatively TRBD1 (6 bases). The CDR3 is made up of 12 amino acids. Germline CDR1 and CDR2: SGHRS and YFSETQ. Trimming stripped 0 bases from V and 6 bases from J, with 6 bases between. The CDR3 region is CASSLEGDGYTF. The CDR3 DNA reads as TGCGCCAGCAGCTTGGAGGGGGATGGCTACACCTTC.

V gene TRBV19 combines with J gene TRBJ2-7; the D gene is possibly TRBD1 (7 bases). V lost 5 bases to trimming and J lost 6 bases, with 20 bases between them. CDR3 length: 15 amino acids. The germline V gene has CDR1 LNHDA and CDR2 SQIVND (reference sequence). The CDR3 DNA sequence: TGTGCCAGTAGTCCCCGACCCGGGGGACAGACCGAGCAGTACTTC. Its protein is CASSPRPGGQTEQYF.

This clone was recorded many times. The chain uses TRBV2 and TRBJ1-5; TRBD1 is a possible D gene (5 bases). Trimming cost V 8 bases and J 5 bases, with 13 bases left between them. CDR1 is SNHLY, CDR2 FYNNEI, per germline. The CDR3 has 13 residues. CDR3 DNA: TGTGCCAGCCGAGACAGATTCCATCAGCCCCAGCATTTT. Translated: CASRDRFHQPQHF.

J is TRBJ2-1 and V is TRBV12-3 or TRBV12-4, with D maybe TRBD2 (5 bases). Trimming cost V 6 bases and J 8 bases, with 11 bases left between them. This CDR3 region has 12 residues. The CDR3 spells CASSPLGDEQFF. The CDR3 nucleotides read TGTGCCAGCAGCCCGTTGGGAGATGAGCAGTTCTTC.